This TCR beta chain was sequenced during a study of CD8 T cells in ankylosing spondylitis. Study-wide results and limits: Those disease-linked clones were CD8+; they were also relatively rare in peripheral blood. In ankylosing spondylitis blood, a motif of roughly eight highly homologous TCR beta variants appeared characteristic. Reportedly, disease-linked clones are significantly enriched in ankylosing spondylitis patients' matched synovial fluid.

J was trimmed by 4 bases and V by 5 bases; bases with no gene match: 10. Germline CDR1 reads ENHRY; CDR2 reads SYGVKD. This CDR3 is built from 16 residues. TCRdb re-called the 5' RACE reads with MiXCR, one entry per CDR3 protein. The sample lists 55,000 or so distinct CDR3 sequences, 7.4% occurring once. This clonotype occurred many times. Its antigen is not identified. The sample comprised blood, either unsorted or a sorted T cell fraction (not recorded which). The chain carries TRBV10-3 and TRBJ1-2; 10 nucleotides align to TRBD1. This clonotype was sampled from a female donor with ankylosing spondylitis or in good health (not recorded which). CDR3 protein: CAISSGTGATFYGYTF. Written as DNA, the CDR3 is TGTGCCATCAGTTCCGGGACAGGGGCTACCTTCTATGGCTACACCTTC.